The clone carrying this T cell receptor (beta chain) has more than one count but fewer than ten. Antigen unknown. These data come from a study of blood T cells in healthy people across ages. Study-wide results and caveats: Per million T cells, TCR beta diversity dropped about linearly as age rose.

Germline assignment: CDR1 SGHTA and CDR2 FQGNSA. The CDR3 totals 14 residues. The V end lost 1 base, the J end lost 7 bases, and 12 bases lay between the germline ends. RNA extraction gave at least 5.5 micrograms of total RNA per sample. The authors ran a second PCR of about 7 to 11 cycles using a sample-barcoded 5' primer and a J-beta primer mix. Each cDNA was tagged by a template-switch adaptor containing 12 random nucleotides. TCRdb used MiXCR to reprocess the 5' RACE reads, holding one entry per CDR3 protein. The sample contains roughly 800,000 distinct CDR3 sequences, 58% of which appear only once.

This sequence joins TRBV7-2 and TRBJ2-3; D unresolved. Sequencing was performed on blood. The clonotype originates from a man between 25 and 39 years old in good health. The chain's CDR3 is CASSLGRQTHTQYF. The CDR3 nucleotides are TGTGCCAGCAGCTTAGGCCGGCAGACCCATACGCAGTATTTT.